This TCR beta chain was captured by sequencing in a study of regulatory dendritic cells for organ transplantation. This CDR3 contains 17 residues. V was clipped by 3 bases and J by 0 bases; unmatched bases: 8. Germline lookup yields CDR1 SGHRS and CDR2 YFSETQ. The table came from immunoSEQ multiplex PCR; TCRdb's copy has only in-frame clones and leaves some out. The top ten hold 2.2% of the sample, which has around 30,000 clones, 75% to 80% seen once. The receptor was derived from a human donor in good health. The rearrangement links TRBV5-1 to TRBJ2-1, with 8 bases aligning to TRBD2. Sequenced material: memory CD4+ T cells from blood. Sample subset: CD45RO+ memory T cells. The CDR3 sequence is CASSWSSGSPSYNEQFF. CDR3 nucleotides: TGCGCCAGCAGCTGGTCTAGCGGGTCCCCCTCCTACAATGAGCAGTTCTTC.